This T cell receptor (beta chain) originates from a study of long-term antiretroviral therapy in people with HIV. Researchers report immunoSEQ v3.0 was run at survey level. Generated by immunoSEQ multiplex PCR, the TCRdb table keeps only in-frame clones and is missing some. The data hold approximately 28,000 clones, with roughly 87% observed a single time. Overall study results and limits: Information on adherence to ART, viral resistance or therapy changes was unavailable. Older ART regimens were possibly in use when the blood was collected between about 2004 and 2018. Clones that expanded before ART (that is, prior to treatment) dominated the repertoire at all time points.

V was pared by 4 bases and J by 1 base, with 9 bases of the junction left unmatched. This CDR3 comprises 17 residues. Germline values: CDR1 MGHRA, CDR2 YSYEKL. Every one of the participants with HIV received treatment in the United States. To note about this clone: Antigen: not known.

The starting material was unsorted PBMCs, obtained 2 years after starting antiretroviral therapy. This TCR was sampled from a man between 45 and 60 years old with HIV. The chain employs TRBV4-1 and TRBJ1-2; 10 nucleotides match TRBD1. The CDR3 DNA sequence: TGCGCCAGCAGCCGATGGACAGGGGGGATCCTTAACTATGGCTACACCTTC. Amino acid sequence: CASSRWTGGILNYGYTF.